Following are 8 T cell receptor beta chains from one sample sequenced in a study of patients and donors after allogeneic stem cell transplantation. Via MiXCR, TCRdb re-called the RT-PCR reads, giving one row per CDR3 protein. The sample records about 160,000 distinct CDR3 sequences, approximately 37% being singletons. The sequenced sample consisted of blood, either unsorted or a sorted T cell fraction (not recorded which). These TCRs come from a human donor who was either an allogeneic HSCT recipient or a stem cell or donor lymphocyte infusion donor (not recorded which). It is not recorded whose cells these are; they may come from a transplant donor.

The chain combines TRBV12-3 or TRBV12-4 with TRBJ2-7; tentatively, D is TRBD2 (5 bases). V was shortened by 5 bases and J by 6 bases, with 14 bases between the two germline ends. This CDR3 has 13 amino acids. The CDR3 region has the DNA TGTGCCAGCAGTGCAATGAGGGCTGGCGAGCAGTACGTC. Encoded protein: CASSAMRAGEQYV.

The V call is TRBV5-1, the J call TRBJ2-4, with D possibly being TRBD1 (6 bases). CDR3 length: 17 amino acids. Per germline, CDR1 SGHRS and CDR2 YFSETQ. Between the trimmed V and J ends, which lost 1 base and 0 bases, there was a span of 14 bases. The CDR3 spells CASSLRTDPLAKNIQYF. The CDR3 nucleotides read TGCGCCAGCAGCTTGAGGACAGACCCTTTAGCCAAAAACATTCAGTACTTC.

The chain is built from TRBV3-1 and TRBJ2-1; possible D gene TRBD2, 6 bases. V shed 4 bases and J shed 10 bases, with 17 bases lying between them. Germline loops: CDR1 LGHDT, CDR2 YNNKEL (reference sequence). This CDR3 is built from 14 residues. CDR3 residues: CASSRGTPRREQFF. CDR3 sequence (DNA): TGTGCCAGCAGCCGCGGGACCCCCCGAAGGGAGCAGTTCTTC.

This clonotype was counted only a few times. This chain connects TRBV12-3 or TRBV12-4 to TRBJ1-4; D gene uncertain. V was clipped by 4 bases and J by 8 bases, with 5 bases between them. This CDR3 is 11 amino acids long. This CDR3 is CASSSGEKLFF. The CDR3 DNA sequence: TGTGCCAGCAGTTCGGGGGAAAAACTGTTTTTT.

J is TRBJ1-1 and V is TRBV10-3; 9 bases match TRBD1. The CDR3 length is 15 residues. CDR1 ENHRY and CDR2 SYGVKD come from the germline V gene. Trimming took 4 bases from V and 1 from J; bases not matched to a gene: 4. CDR3 sequence (DNA): TGTGCCATCAGTGGGGGACAGGGCCGGAACACTGAAGCTTTCTTT. It yields the protein CAISGGQGRNTEAFF.

This clonotype has a handful of counts. This chain links TRBV9 with TRBJ1-1; D remains unclear. The CDR3 length is 13 residues. Germline CDR1 reads SGDLS; CDR2 reads YYNGEE. V lost 9 bases to trimming and J lost 5 bases, with 17 bases between them. This chain's CDR3 is CATSRTEETEAFF. The CDR3 bases are TGTGCCACCTCTCGGACGGAGGAGACTGAAGCTTTCTTT.

This clonotype has more than one count but fewer than ten. The rearrangement uses TRBV5-1 and TRBJ1-4; 11 nucleotides align to TRBD1. This CDR3 spans 16 amino acids. With V trimmed by 3 bases and J by 8 bases, 9 bases remained unmatched. Germline values: CDR1 SGHRS, CDR2 YFSETQ. CDR3 sequence reads: CASSSGQGALGEKLFF. The CDR3 coding sequence is TGCGCCAGCAGCTCCGGACAGGGGGCGCTCGGGGAAAAACTGTTTTTT.

The V and J genes are TRBV6-1 and TRBJ2-2; TRBD1 might be the D (6 bases). Trimming stripped 10 bases from V and 4 bases from J, with 10 bases between. CDR3 length equals 12 residues. The germline V gene encodes CDR1 MNHNS and CDR2 SASEGT. The CDR3 protein is CATYRATGELFF. CDR3 DNA sequence: TGTGCCACTTACAGGGCCACCGGGGAGCTGTTTTTT.